The clone carrying this T cell receptor (beta chain) was seen a single time. Its specificity is not known. The sample is drawn from a study of cytomegalovirus exposure and HLA in healthy donors. Study findings and constraints: In a later analysis, TCR beta V- and J-gene trimming showed a link to a missense DCLRE1C variant. Upon later analysis, TCR association rates were observed to vary by HLA locus, being highest for DRB1 and lowest for HLA-C.

The PCR had 60 Vbeta and 13 Jbeta primers. Only in-frame clones appear in the TCRdb table, and some are missing; sequencing was by immunoSEQ multiplex PCR. The repertoire holds roughly 150,000 clones, with 65% to 70% as singletons. The source of this sequence is a man aged 25-45 years in good health and CMV-seropositive. Sequenced input: PBMCs.

The CDR3 nucleotides read TGTGCCAGCAGTTACCTAAGGACAGGGGTGAACACTGAAGCTTTCTTT. Its translation is CASSYLRTGVNTEAFF. J is TRBJ1-1 and V is TRBV6-5, with TRBD1 identical over 9 bases. Germline V gene lookup returns CDR1 MNHEY and CDR2 SVGAGI. The V gene end was trimmed by 2 bases and the J gene end by 0 bases; junction bases not matched to a gene: 4. CDR3 length equals 16 residues.